Listed below are T cell receptor beta chains from one sample, sequenced in a study of CD8+ T cells in alopecia areata. Measured with immunoSEQ multiplex PCR; TCRdb has only the in-frame clones, and not every one. The table lists over 200,000 clones, 50% to 60% of them singletons. The starting material was CD4+ T cells sorted from blood, obtained at week 0. These receptors were collected from a human donor with alopecia areata. The CDR3 runs from the conserved cysteine through the conserved F or W. The D gene is left open where the match is weak. Only some rows state a clone size, as once, few, many or a class for expanded clones.

CDR3 protein: CASSRGREETQYF
CDR3 DNA: TGTGCCAGCAGCCGGGGTAGGGAAGAGACCCAGTACTTC
clone size: -
J gene: TRBJ2-5
V gene: TRBV4-2
D gene: -

CDR3 protein: CASSLRVRTSGSVHEQFF
CDR3 DNA: TGTGCCAGCAGTTTAAGGGTCCGGACTAGCGGGAGTGTGCATGAGCAGTTCTTC
clone size: -
J gene: TRBJ2-1
V gene: TRBV27
D gene: TRBD2

CDR3 protein: CAWRRTEGTYGYTF
CDR3 DNA: TGTGCCTGGAGGCGGACGGAGGGGACCTATGGCTACACCTTC
clone size: -
J gene: TRBJ1-2
V gene: TRBV30
D gene: -

CDR3 protein: CASSWSTSNIYNEQFF
CDR3 DNA: TGTGCCAGCAGCTGGTCGACTAGTAACATCTACAATGAGCAGTTCTTC
clone size: -
J gene: TRBJ2-1
V gene: TRBV5-4
D gene: -

CDR3 protein: CASSREVWYNEQFF
CDR3 DNA: TGTGCCAGCAGTCGTGAGGTGTGGTACAATGAGCAGTTCTTC
clone size: -
J gene: TRBJ2-1
V gene: TRBV6-5
D gene: -

CDR3 protein: CASSLSRTGVNEQFF
CDR3 DNA: TGTGCCAGCAGCTTATCGCGGACAGGGGTGAATGAGCAGTTCTTC
clone size: -
J gene: TRBJ2-1
V gene: TRBV13
D gene: TRBD1

CDR3 protein: CASSLQITGELFF
CDR3 DNA: TGTGCCAGCAGCTTACAGATAACCGGGGAGCTGTTTTTT
clone size: -
J gene: TRBJ2-2
V gene: TRBV13
D gene: -

CDR3 protein: CASSEGPVQGYF
CDR3 DNA: TGTGCCAGCAGTGAAGGGCCTGTACAGGGCTACTTC
clone size: -
J gene: TRBJ2-7
V gene: TRBV2
D gene: -

CDR3 protein: CSVAVSTNYGYTF
CDR3 DNA: TGCAGCGTTGCCGTCTCCACTAACTATGGCTACACCTTC
clone size: -
J gene: TRBJ1-2
V gene: TRBV29-1
D gene: -

CDR3 protein: CASSLDGYSPLHF
CDR3 DNA: TGCGCCAGCAGCTTGGACGGATATTCACCCCTCCACTTT
clone size: few
J gene: TRBJ1-6
V gene: TRBV5-1
D gene: -

CDR3 protein: CASSNGGTEAFF
CDR3 DNA: TGTGCCAGCAGTAACGGGGGCACTGAAGCTTTCTTT
clone size: -
J gene: TRBJ1-1
V gene: TRBV6-5
D gene: -

CDR3 protein: CASSEAGIYGYTF
CDR3 DNA: TGTGCCAGCAGTGAAGCAGGGATCTATGGCTACACCTTC
clone size: -
J gene: TRBJ1-2
V gene: TRBV25-1
D gene: -

CDR3 protein: CASSLGATSGPRGEQYF
CDR3 DNA: TGTGCCAGCAGCTTGGGGGCGACTAGCGGGCCCCGGGGCGAGCAGTACTTC
clone size: -
J gene: TRBJ2-7
V gene: TRBV5-6
D gene: TRBD2

CDR3 protein: CASSSTRRQGIFGIQYF
CDR3 DNA: TGTGCCAGCAGCTCGACCCGTAGACAGGGAATTTTTGGCATTCAGTACTTC
clone size: -
J gene: TRBJ2-4
V gene: TRBV7-9
D gene: TRBD1

CDR3 protein: CSVEGRINEKLFF
CDR3 DNA: TGCAGCGTTGAAGGACGGATAAATGAAAAACTGTTTTTT
clone size: -
J gene: TRBJ1-4
V gene: TRBV29-1
D gene: -

CDR3 protein: CATSSGQGIGQPQHF
CDR3 DNA: TGTGCCACCAGCTCGGGACAGGGGATAGGTCAGCCCCAGCATTTT
clone size: few
J gene: TRBJ1-5
V gene: TRBV15
D gene: TRBD1

CDR3 protein: CSVEDGITNYGYTF
CDR3 DNA: TGCAGCGTTGAAGATGGGATCACTAACTATGGCTACACCTTC
clone size: few
J gene: TRBJ1-2
V gene: TRBV29-1
D gene: -

CDR3 protein: CASSTTYGGTTDTQYF
CDR3 DNA: TGTGCCAGCAGTACTACTTACGGTGGGACCACAGATACGCAGTATTTT
clone size: few
J gene: TRBJ2-3
V gene: TRBV7-9
D gene: -

CDR3 protein: CASSLLRGDYGYTF
CDR3 DNA: TGTGCCAGCAGTCTACTCAGGGGTGACTATGGCTACACCTTC
clone size: few
J gene: TRBJ1-2
V gene: TRBV6-6
D gene: -

CDR3 protein: CASSYQAQETQYF
CDR3 DNA: TGCGCCAGCAGTTATCAGGCTCAAGAGACCCAGTACTTC
clone size: -
J gene: TRBJ2-5
V gene: TRBV10-1
D gene: -

CDR3 protein: CSVSQRLYNEQFF
CDR3 DNA: TGCAGCGTGTCACAGCGTTTATACAATGAGCAGTTCTTC
clone size: -
J gene: TRBJ2-1
V gene: TRBV29-1
D gene: -

CDR3 protein: CASSLVQGATEAFF
CDR3 DNA: TGTGCCAGCAGCTTGGTGCAGGGGGCCACTGAAGCTTTCTTT
clone size: -
J gene: TRBJ1-1
V gene: TRBV5-6
D gene: TRBD1

CDR3 protein: CASSFLGHSNTEAFF
CDR3 DNA: TGTGCCAGCAGCTTCCTGGGACATTCGAACACTGAAGCTTTCTTT
clone size: -
J gene: TRBJ1-1
V gene: TRBV7-8
D gene: -

CDR3 protein: CAISAMADTQYF
CDR3 DNA: TGTGCCATCAGTGCGATGGCAGATACGCAGTATTTT
clone size: -
J gene: TRBJ2-3
V gene: TRBV10-3
D gene: -

CDR3 protein: CASSRGRDTQYF
CDR3 DNA: TGTGCCAGCAGCCGCGGACGGGATACGCAGTATTTT
clone size: -
J gene: TRBJ2-3
V gene: TRBV27
D gene: -

CDR3 protein: CASGGDSGANVLTF
CDR3 DNA: TGCGCCAGCGGCGGGGACTCTGGGGCCAACGTCCTGACTTTC
clone size: -
J gene: TRBJ2-6
V gene: TRBV5-1
D gene: -

CDR3 protein: CSAGTEAFF
CDR3 DNA: TGCAGCGCGGGGACTGAAGCTTTCTTT
clone size: -
J gene: TRBJ1-1
V gene: TRBV20-1
D gene: -

CDR3 protein: CSVATQGNTEAFF
CDR3 DNA: TGCAGCGTTGCTACACAGGGGAACACTGAAGCTTTCTTT
clone size: -
J gene: TRBJ1-1
V gene: TRBV29-1
D gene: -

CDR3 protein: CSVLQGAANNEQFF
CDR3 DNA: TGCAGCGTGTTACAGGGGGCGGCCAACAATGAGCAGTTCTTC
clone size: -
J gene: TRBJ2-1
V gene: TRBV29-1
D gene: TRBD1

CDR3 protein: CASSTGEFRSPLHF
CDR3 DNA: TGTGCCAGCAGTACAGGGGAATTTAGGTCACCCCTCCACTTT
clone size: few
J gene: TRBJ1-6
V gene: TRBV27
D gene: TRBD1

CDR3 protein: CAWGPGLSGGQPQHF
CDR3 DNA: TGTGCCTGGGGGCCGGGACTTTCAGGAGGTCAGCCCCAGCATTTT
clone size: -
J gene: TRBJ1-5
V gene: TRBV30
D gene: -

CDR3 protein: CASSQGSLVAQETQYF
CDR3 DNA: TGCGCCAGCAGCCAAGGCAGCCTTGTCGCACAAGAGACCCAGTACTTC
clone size: -
J gene: TRBJ2-5
V gene: TRBV4-1
D gene: -

CDR3 protein: CSVEPQGSGGYTF
CDR3 DNA: TGCAGCGTTGAACCTCAGGGGAGTGGTGGCTACACCTTC
clone size: -
J gene: TRBJ1-2
V gene: TRBV29-1
D gene: -

CDR3 protein: CASSQGGIDQPQHF
CDR3 DNA: TGTGCCAGCAGCCAGGGGGGCATCGATCAGCCCCAGCATTTT
clone size: medium-sized
J gene: TRBJ1-5
V gene: TRBV7-9
D gene: TRBD1

CDR3 protein: CASSQVDRTGGYTF
CDR3 DNA: TGTGCCAGCAGCCAAGTAGATAGGACAGGAGGCTACACCTTC
clone size: -
J gene: TRBJ1-2
V gene: TRBV4-2
D gene: TRBD1

CDR3 protein: CSVEDTDRGRVWEQFF
CDR3 DNA: TGCAGCGTTGAAGATACGGACAGGGGGCGAGTATGGGAGCAGTTCTTC
clone size: -
J gene: TRBJ2-1
V gene: TRBV29-1
D gene: TRBD1

CDR3 protein: CSVEGSGQTYSGNTIYF
CDR3 DNA: TGCAGCGTTGAAGGTTCGGGACAGACATACTCTGGAAACACCATATATTTT
clone size: -
J gene: TRBJ1-3
V gene: TRBV29-1
D gene: TRBD1

CDR3 protein: CAIRPPANYGYTF
CDR3 DNA: TGTGCCATCAGACCCCCCGCTAACTATGGCTACACCTTC
clone size: -
J gene: TRBJ1-2
V gene: TRBV10-3
D gene: -

CDR3 protein: CASRALRMRGYTF
CDR3 DNA: TGTGCCAGCAGAGCCCTGAGGATGCGGGGCTACACCTTC
clone size: few
J gene: TRBJ1-2
V gene: TRBV28
D gene: -

CDR3 protein: CASSVDTDTQYF
CDR3 DNA: TGTGCCAGCAGCGTGGACACAGATACGCAGTATTTT
clone size: -
J gene: TRBJ2-3
V gene: TRBV5-4
D gene: -

CDR3 protein: CASSGDLDNSPLHF
CDR3 DNA: TGTGCCAGCAGCGGGGACTTGGATAATTCACCCCTCCACTTT
clone size: -
J gene: TRBJ1-6
V gene: TRBV9
D gene: -

CDR3 protein: CASSLDENTEAFF
CDR3 DNA: TGTGCCAGCTCACTCGACGAGAACACTGAAGCTTTCTTT
clone size: -
J gene: TRBJ1-1
V gene: TRBV18
D gene: -

CDR3 protein: CATQGQGAEYGYTF
CDR3 DNA: TGTGCCACCCAGGGACAGGGGGCGGAATATGGCTACACCTTC
clone size: few
J gene: TRBJ1-2
V gene: TRBV2
D gene: TRBD1

CDR3 protein: CASSRPPLYEQYF
CDR3 DNA: TGTGCCAGCAGTCGCCCTCCCCTGTACGAGCAGTACTTC
clone size: -
J gene: TRBJ2-7
V gene: TRBV27
D gene: -

CDR3 protein: CASSEVDRGARGYTF
CDR3 DNA: TGTGCCAGCAGTGAGGTGGACCGGGGGGCGAGAGGCTACACCTTC
clone size: -
J gene: TRBJ1-2
V gene: TRBV25-1
D gene: -

CDR3 protein: CASGPFGHGYTF
CDR3 DNA: TGTGCTAGTGGTCCCTTCGGTCATGGCTACACCTTC
clone size: few
J gene: TRBJ1-2
V gene: TRBV12-5
D gene: -

CDR3 protein: CASSTRTSGGGDTQYF
CDR3 DNA: TGTGCCAGTAGTACCAGGACTAGCGGGGGTGGCGATACGCAGTATTTT
clone size: few
J gene: TRBJ2-3
V gene: TRBV19
D gene: TRBD2

CDR3 protein: CASSVTSGLPTGEQFF
CDR3 DNA: TGTGCCAGCAGTGTTACTTCGGGACTGCCGACCGGTGAGCAGTTCTTC
clone size: -
J gene: TRBJ2-1
V gene: TRBV6-6
D gene: -

CDR3 protein: CASSREGDGMNEQFF
CDR3 DNA: TGTGCCAGCAGCCGGGAGGGGGATGGTATGAATGAGCAGTTCTTC
clone size: -
J gene: TRBJ2-1
V gene: TRBV6-5
D gene: TRBD2

CDR3 protein: CSAATQEVNTEAFF
CDR3 DNA: TGCAGCGCCGCAACACAGGAGGTGAACACTGAAGCTTTCTTT
clone size: few
J gene: TRBJ1-1
V gene: TRBV29-1
D gene: -

CDR3 protein: CASSLRRSGDTEAFF
CDR3 DNA: TGCGCCAGCAGCCTGCGACGGTCGGGGGACACTGAAGCTTTCTTT
clone size: -
J gene: TRBJ1-1
V gene: TRBV5-1
D gene: -

CDR3 protein: CAWMGPPRGRDGYTF
CDR3 DNA: TGTGCCTGGATGGGCCCCCCCAGGGGGCGCGATGGCTACACCTTC
clone size: -
J gene: TRBJ1-2
V gene: TRBV30
D gene: TRBD1

CDR3 protein: CASSLRVAGGPYEQYF
CDR3 DNA: TGTGCCAGCAGCTTAAGGGTAGCGGGAGGTCCCTACGAGCAGTACTTC
clone size: once
J gene: TRBJ2-7
V gene: TRBV7-3
D gene: TRBD2

CDR3 protein: CAWSVQGNQPQHF
CDR3 DNA: TGTGCCTGGAGTGTGCAGGGAAATCAGCCCCAGCATTTT
clone size: -
J gene: TRBJ1-5
V gene: TRBV30
D gene: -

CDR3 protein: CSVGLDTEAFF
CDR3 DNA: TGCAGCGTTGGGTTGGACACTGAAGCTTTCTTT
clone size: -
J gene: TRBJ1-1
V gene: TRBV29-1
D gene: -